The 2 T cell receptor beta chains reported below all come from one sample, sequenced in a study of T cell responses to AZD1222 COVID-19 vaccine. Repertoires were generated with immunoSEQ multiplex PCR, while TCRdb's copy carries only in-frame clones and drops some. The sample lists some 120,000 clones; roughly nine tenths were seen once. Sequencing used peripheral blood, obtained 28 days after the second AZD1222 dose. These receptors were taken from an adult who received the AZD1222 COVID-19 vaccine.

The chain couples TRBV6-5 to TRBJ1-5; 8 bases match TRBD1. Germline trimming cut 5 bases from V and 6 bases from J; bases unmatched to any gene: 9. Germline V gives CDR1 MNHEY, CDR2 SVGAGI. The CDR3 extends over 15 amino acids. The CDR3 protein is CASSPGQGSGQPQHF. As DNA, the CDR3 is TGTGCCAGCAGTCCCGGACAGGGATCGGGTCAGCCCCAGCATTTT.

The chain recombines TRBV7-6 with TRBJ2-3; D gene unclear. Trimming shortened V by 4 bases and J by 2 bases, and 7 bases separated the two germline ends. The germline gives CDR1 SGHVS, CDR2 FNYEAQ. There are 13 residues in the CDR3. Here the CDR3 reads CASSSTVTDTQYF. DNA for the CDR3: TGTGCCAGCAGCTCTACAGTCACAGATACGCAGTATTTT. Complete variable domain (other parts from reference TRBV7-6 and TRBJ2-3): GAGVSQSPRYKVTKRGQDVALRCDPISGHVSLYWYRQALGQGPEFLTYFNYEAQQDKSGLPNDRFSAERPEGSISTLTIQRTEQRDSAMYRCASSSTVTDTQYFGPGTRLTVL.